These 8 T cell receptor beta chains were all obtained from the same sample, sequenced in a study of blood T cell repertoires in COVID-19. Clones were read by immunoSEQ multiplex PCR, and TCRdb kept only the in-frame ones, dropping some. The profile shows over 65,000 clones, roughly 78% of them singletons. Sequencing was carried out using peripheral blood. The receptors shown here come from a man aged 55-75 years with COVID-19, enrolled during active disease.

The chain joins TRBV6-5 to TRBJ1-2; D remains unclear. Deletions cut 6 bases from V and 0 bases from J, with 8 bases between. The CDR3 runs to 13 residues. Germline loops: CDR1 MNHEY, CDR2 SVGAGI. CDR3 DNA: TGTGCCAGCAGGCTCGTAGCTAACTATGGCTACACCTTC. Translated: CASRLVANYGYTF.

The chain combines TRBV30 with TRBJ2-7; 8 bases are shared with TRBD2. Germline V CDR1 and CDR2: GTSNPN, SVGIG (reference sequence). This CDR3 spans 16 amino acids. V shed 0 bases, J shed 3 bases, and the junction held 10 bases outside the gene matches. The CDR3 spells CAWSVNEAGGYYEQYF. The CDR3 DNA reads as TGTGCCTGGAGTGTAAATGAGGCGGGAGGTTACTACGAGCAGTACTTC.

This chain uses TRBV5-4 with TRBJ2-3, with 7 bases fitting TRBD2. Germline CDR1 is SGHNT and CDR2 is YYREEE (reference sequence). CDR3 length: 16 residues. With 0 bases clipped from V and 2 bases from J, the junction kept 6 bases outside the gene matches. CDR3 protein: CASSLAPGGPTDTQYF. The DNA of the CDR3 is TGTGCCAGCAGCTTGGCCCCGGGGGGACCCACAGATACGCAGTATTTT.

This chain connects TRBV24-1 to TRBJ2-5; maybe TRBD1 (6 bases). Germline assignment: CDR1 KGHDR and CDR2 SFDVKD. The CDR3 length is 14 residues. V lost 2 bases and J 4 bases, leaving 10 bases between the germline ends. The CDR3 bases are TGTGCCACCAGTGATTCCGGGACAACAGAGACCCAGTACTTC. Protein product: CATSDSGTTETQYF.

CDR3 nucleotides: TGCAGCGTTGAATCGTCGGGGAAAGGCGAGCAGTACTTC. Encoded protein: CSVESSGKGEQYF. The chain couples TRBV29-1 to TRBJ2-7; D perhaps matches TRBD2 (5 bases). Germline CDR1 is SQVTM and CDR2 is ANQGSEA. Deletions cut 2 bases from V and 6 bases from J, with 14 bases between. The CDR3 runs 13 residues.

This sequence joins TRBV6-2 or TRBV6-3 and TRBJ2-7; D is uncertain. The CDR3 sequence is 16 residues long. CDR1 and CDR2 from the germline V gene are MNHEY and SVGEGT. The ends were cut back, 4 bases at V and 2 bases at J, with 18 bases in the middle. CDR3 nucleotides: TGTGCCAGCAGTTCTATGATATCACGCATAACCTACGAGCAGTACTTC. Translated: CASSSMISRITYEQYF.

This chain joins TRBV6-2 or TRBV6-3 and TRBJ1-6; TRBD1 is a possible D gene (5 bases). This CDR3 has 16 amino acids. Trimming stripped 2 bases from V and 9 bases from J, with 17 bases between. Per germline, CDR1 MNHEY and CDR2 SVGEGT. CDR3 residues: CASSYTGLGVRSPLHF. As DNA, the CDR3 is TGTGCCAGCAGTTACACCGGACTAGGGGTGCGTTCACCCCTCCACTTT.

This rearrangement joins TRBV6-5 to TRBJ1-2; no clear D gene. Germline V gene lookup returns CDR1 MNHEY and CDR2 SVGAGI. This CDR3 is 15 amino acids long. The V end lost 2 bases, the J end lost 4 bases, and 14 bases lay between the germline ends. The DNA of the CDR3 is TGTGCCAGCAGTTACGATAGAGGGCGAGTCTATGGCTACACCTTC. Translated: CASSYDRGRVYGYTF.